This T cell receptor (beta chain) is drawn from a study of T cell responses to AZD1222 COVID-19 vaccine. This CDR3 is 15 amino acids long. CDR1 is SGHRS and CDR2 is YFSETQ in the germline V gene. The V and J ends lost 0 bases and 5 bases respectively, with 9 bases between them. Profiled with immunoSEQ multiplex PCR; TCRdb holds only in-frame clones, not every one. The sample consists of 40,000 to 45,000 clones, around 77% of them appearing once. This receptor was taken from an adult who received the MenACWY meningococcal vaccine as a control. The V and J genes are TRBV5-1 and TRBJ1-6; weak D call: TRBD1 (5 bases). Sequencing used peripheral blood, obtained 28 days after the second dose of the MenACWY control vaccine. For the CDR3, the DNA is TGCGCCAGCAGCTTGGCGGGACCCGATAATTCACCCCTCCACTTT. Translating gives CASSLAGPDNSPLHF.